The 9 T cell receptor beta chains reported below all come from one sample, sequenced in a study of a mutant IDH1 vaccine in newly diagnosed glioma. Time point defined: baseline, week 1 (first vaccination visit). The treatment: pre-vaccination baseline after standard-of-care therapy. The table came from immunoSEQ multiplex PCR; TCRdb's copy has only in-frame clones and leaves some out. The sample carries 70,000 or so clones, about 86% recorded once. Sample: peripheral blood mononuclear cells (PBMCs), taken from a glioma patient treated with radiotherapy, temozolomide or both. These receptors were collected from a woman between 18 and 30 years old with glioma. Some clones in this sample may be carry-over from other donors' samples.

DNA for the CDR3: TGTGCCAGCAGCGCGCCGGGACACTACACAGATACGCAGTATTTT. As protein: CASSAPGHYTDTQYF. This chain uses TRBV4-2 with TRBJ2-3, with TRBD1 as a possible D gene (6 bases). Trimming removed 5 bases from V and 2 bases from J, with 14 bases in between. The CDR3 loop spans 15 amino acids. Germline lookup yields CDR1 LGHNA and CDR2 YNFKEQ.

The gene calls are TRBV11-3 and TRBJ1-3, with 8 bases that match TRBD1. J was trimmed by 2 bases and V by 5 bases; bases with no gene match: 5. CDR1 and CDR2 from the germline V gene are SGHNT and YENEEA. CDR3 length: 15 residues. CDR3 loop: CASSPGQGPGNTIYF. The CDR3 coding sequence is TGTGCCAGCAGCCCTGGACAGGGCCCTGGAAACACCATATATTTT.

The rearrangement uses TRBV5-8 and TRBJ2-2; D is uncertain. Germline V gives CDR1 SGHTS, CDR2 YDEGEE. Trimming took 4 bases from V and 2 from J, leaving 6 bases between them. The CDR3 length is 13 residues. CDR3 nucleotide sequence: TGTGCCAGCAGCCGATTCAACACCGGGGAGCTGTTTTTT. It translates to CASSRFNTGELFF.

The chain carries TRBV30 and TRBJ2-5; 13 bases agree with TRBD2. This CDR3 region has 15 residues. Germline assignment: CDR1 GTSNPN and CDR2 SVGIG (reference sequence). With 5 bases clipped from V and 3 bases from J, the junction kept 6 bases outside the gene matches. The CDR3 DNA sequence: TGTGCCTGGCAGTCCGGGACTAGCGGGAAAGAGACCCAGTACTTC. Translated, it gives CAWQSGTSGKETQYF.

This rearrangement joins TRBV7-8 to TRBJ2-2, with 8 nucleotides matching TRBD2. V was pared by 3 bases and J by 0 bases, with 0 bases of the junction left unmatched. This CDR3 region has 15 residues. Per germline, CDR1 SGHVS and CDR2 FQNEAQ. CDR3 DNA sequence: TGTGCCAGCAGCTTGGGACTAGCGAACACCGGGGAGCTGTTTTTT. Protein: CASSLGLANTGELFF.

This chain links TRBV4-1 with TRBJ2-1; possible D gene TRBD2, 6 bases. V gave up 4 bases and J gave up 5 bases, with 12 bases separating them. CDR3 length equals 14 residues. Germline-derived CDR1 and CDR2 are MGHRA and YSYEKL. CDR3 DNA sequence: TGCGCCAGCAGCCCGTGGGGGGTCCACAATGAGCAGTTCTTC. Protein product: CASSPWGVHNEQFF.

The CDR3 sequence is CASSPRTHGEKLFF. In DNA form, the CDR3 reads TGTGCCAGCAGCCCCCGGACTCATGGGGAAAAACTGTTTTTT. This chain links TRBV7-2 with TRBJ1-4; D unclear. The CDR3 is 14 residues long. The germline gives CDR1 SGHTA, CDR2 FQGNSA. The V and J ends lost 5 bases and 8 bases respectively, with 15 bases between them.

The chain links TRBV6-6 to TRBJ1-2; 10 bases are a match to TRBD1. The V gene end was trimmed by 8 bases and the J gene end by 5 bases; junction bases not matched to a gene: 5. This CDR3 comprises 13 residues. Germline V gene data show CDR1 as MNHNY and CDR2 as SVGAGI (reference sequence). The CDR3 is CASDRGRKYGYTF. CDR3 bases: TGTGCCAGCGACAGGGGGCGGAAATATGGCTACACCTTC.

The rearrangement links TRBV2 to TRBJ2-5; 9 nucleotides agree with TRBD2. The germline gives CDR1 SNHLY, CDR2 FYNNEI. This CDR3 comprises 15 residues. V gave up 3 bases and J gave up 7 bases; unmatched junction bases: 9. The CDR3 bases are TGTGCCAGCAGTGAGATGCTAGCGGGGTTGGGGACCCAGTACTTC. This encodes CASSEMLAGLGTQYF.